The 23 T cell receptor beta chains presented below share a single source sample, sequenced in a study of blood T cell repertoires in COVID-19. Here immunoSEQ multiplex PCR was the method, and the copy in TCRdb shows in-frame clones only, minus some. This sample yields 130,000 to 150,000 clones, of which approximately 80% are seen a single time; 3% to 3.5% belongs to the top ten. Sequencing input: peripheral blood. Receptors were obtained from a woman of 80 years or more with acute or convalescent COVID-19.

The rearrangement joins TRBV7-2 to TRBJ1-4, with 8 nucleotides matching TRBD1. The V segment lost 2 bases and the J segment 12 bases; nucleotides outside the gene matches: 11. Germline V gene sequence: CDR1 SGHTA, CDR2 FQGNSA. The length of the CDR3 is 15 residues. CDR3 bases: TGTGCCAGCAGCTTACTTGCCGCAGGGGGCAAAGAACTGTTTTTT. This codes for CASSLLAAGGKELFF. The full variable domain, with the rest looked up from reference TRBV7-2 and TRBJ1-4, is GAGVSQSPSNKVTEKGKDVELRCDPISGHTALYWYRQSLGQGLEFLIYFQGNSAPDKSGLPSDRFSAERTGGSVSTLTIQRTQQEDSAVYLCASSLLAAGGKELFFGSGTQLSVL.

The chain recombines TRBV4-1 with TRBJ2-1; 10 bases are shared with TRBD2. The CDR3 runs 16 residues. Germline V gene sequence: CDR1 MGHRA, CDR2 YSYEKL. Trimming at V came to 1 base and at J to 7 bases, leaving 7 bases not matched to a gene. The CDR3 spells CASSQVISGGWNEQFF. CDR3 DNA: TGCGCCAGCAGCCAAGTTATTAGCGGGGGGTGGAATGAGCAGTTCTTC.

The chain carries TRBV4-1 and TRBJ1-1; D might be TRBD1 (5 bases). Germline V gene data show CDR1 as MGHRA and CDR2 as YSYEKL. This CDR3 comprises 15 residues. V shed 4 bases and J shed 4 bases, with 16 bases lying between them. The CDR3 nucleotides read TGCGCCAGCAGCCGATTCGACAGTTCGGTCACTGAAGCTTTCTTT. Its protein is CASSRFDSSVTEAFF.

This clone was detected once. This chain joins TRBV9 and TRBJ1-2; D is uncertain. The CDR3 extends over 12 amino acids. Trimming took off 5 bases at V and 8 bases at J, with 13 bases between the two ends. Germline assignment: CDR1 SGDLS and CDR2 YYNGEE. CDR3 protein: CASSKTFGGYTF. For the CDR3, the DNA is TGTGCCAGCAGTAAGACATTTGGAGGCTACACCTTC.

The rearrangement joins TRBV9 to TRBJ1-6; D ambiguous. CDR3 size: 14 residues. Germline V lookup: CDR1 SGDLS, CDR2 YYNGEE. Trimming cost V 1 base and J 9 bases, with 11 bases left between them. DNA of the CDR3: TGTGCCAGCAGCGTATCCGGTGGTGGTTCACCCCTCCACTTT. Protein product: CASSVSGGGSPLHF.

V usage is TRBV5-5 and J usage is TRBJ1-5, with D perhaps TRBD1 (5 bases). The germline V gene encodes CDR1 SGHKS and CDR2 YYEKEE (reference sequence). Trimming stripped 1 base from V and 7 bases from J, with 15 bases between. The CDR3 is 15 residues long. As DNA, the CDR3 is TGTGCCAGCAGCTTGTTTTGGCAGGGAGGCCAGCCCCAGCATTTT. Translated, it gives CASSLFWQGGQPQHF.

This chain links TRBV9 with TRBJ2-2; D is undetermined. The ends were cut back, 0 bases at V and 7 bases at J, with 10 bases in the middle. The CDR3 is 14 amino acids. Germline V lookup: CDR1 SGDLS, CDR2 YYNGEE. CDR3 in amino acids: CASSVVPQNGELFF. CDR3 nucleotides: TGTGCCAGCAGCGTAGTGCCCCAGAACGGGGAGCTGTTTTTT.

This chain connects TRBV5-6 to TRBJ2-7; 8 bases line up with TRBD1. After removal of 4 bases from V and 4 bases from J, the junction contained 7 bases not matched to a gene. From germline, CDR1 is SGHDT and CDR2 YYEEEE. There are 14 residues in the CDR3. CDR3 sequence reads: CASSSSQGGYEQYF. The DNA for the CDR3 is TGTGCCAGCAGCAGCTCACAGGGGGGATACGAGCAGTACTTC.

In this sample, this clone turned up a few times. V usage is TRBV5-1 and J usage is TRBJ2-3; D remains unclear. The germline CDR1 and CDR2 sequences are SGHRS and YFSETQ. The CDR3 has 14 amino acids. The germline V and J ends were trimmed by 0 bases and 0 bases, with 5 bases remaining between them. The CDR3 region has the DNA TGCGCCAGCAGCTTGGTCGTTAGCACAGATACGCAGTATTTT. Translating it yields CASSLVVSTDTQYF.

The chain employs TRBV7-2 and TRBJ2-1; D call uncertain. V lost 5 bases and J lost 5, with 7 bases in between. Germline V gene data show CDR1 as SGHTA and CDR2 as FQGNSA. The CDR3 is 12 residues long. CDR3 bases: TGTGCCAGCAGCCTACGTAACAATGAGCAGTTCTTC. This translates into CASSLRNNEQFF. Using reference TRBV7-2 and TRBJ2-1 for the parts outside the CDR3, the full variable domain is GAGVSQSPSNKVTEKGKDVELRCDPISGHTALYWYRQSLGQGLEFLIYFQGNSAPDKSGLPSDRFSAERTGGSVSTLTIQRTQQEDSAVYLCASSLRNNEQFFGPGTRLTVL.

The rearrangement links TRBV19 to TRBJ1-2, with a tentative D call TRBD1 (5 bases). V lost 1 base to trimming and J lost 10 bases, with 28 bases between them. CDR1 is LNHDA and CDR2 is SQIVND in the germline V gene (reference sequence). CDR3 length: 18 residues. CDR3: CASSIALVTGRASSAYTF. DNA of the CDR3: TGTGCCAGTAGTATAGCTTTAGTTACAGGTCGTGCCTCCTCGGCCTACACCTTC.

V usage is TRBV7-2 and J usage is TRBJ2-4; 7 nucleotides match TRBD1. The germline V gene has CDR1 SGHTA and CDR2 FQGNSA. V gave up 6 bases and J gave up 2 bases; unmatched junction bases: 4. The CDR3 is made up of 14 amino acids. As DNA, the CDR3 is TGTGCCAGCAGAACGACAGGGACCAAAAACATTCAGTACTTC. As protein: CASRTTGTKNIQYF. Complete variable domain (other parts from reference TRBV7-2 and TRBJ2-4): GAGVSQSPSNKVTEKGKDVELRCDPISGHTALYWYRQSLGQGLEFLIYFQGNSAPDKSGLPSDRFSAERTGGSVSTLTIQRTQQEDSAVYLCASRTTGTKNIQYFGAGTRLSVL.

This clone was seen only once. The V call is TRBV21-1, the J call TRBJ2-2; the table's D call of TRBD1 was not tested on the DNA. TRBV21-1 is an annotated pseudogene. The CDR3 runs 17 residues. The CDR3 DNA reads TGTGCCAGCAGCAAGAGGGACAGGGGTCAGAACACCGGGGAGCTGTTTTTT. As protein: CASSKRDRGQNTGELFF.

The chain's CDR3 is CASSGGWGQETQYF. For the CDR3, the DNA is TGTGCCAGCAGTGGGGGCTGGGGCCAAGAGACCCAGTACTTC. This chain uses TRBV2 with TRBJ2-5; the D gene is possibly TRBD1 (5 bases). Trimming left V 4 bases short and J 1 base short, with 10 bases between. The CDR3 loop spans 14 amino acids. Germline V gene data show CDR1 as SNHLY and CDR2 as FYNNEI.

The V gene is TRBV20-1, the J gene TRBJ2-1; no firm D call. Germline V gives CDR1 DFQATT, CDR2 SNEGSKA (reference sequence). The CDR3 length is 11 residues. Trimming stripped 3 bases from V and 15 bases from J, with 15 bases between. The CDR3 DNA reads TGCAGTGCTAGTACTTTGAATAATCCGTTCTTC. It specifies CSASTLNNPFF.

The chain recombines TRBV24-1 with TRBJ2-3; D is undetermined. With 4 bases removed from V and 4 bases from J, the gap between germline ends came to 11 bases. The CDR3 loop spans 14 amino acids. Germline lookup yields CDR1 KGHDR and CDR2 SFDVKD. CDR3 region: CATSDPRSADTQYF. The CDR3 nucleotides read TGTGCCACCAGTGACCCCCGTAGTGCAGATACGCAGTATTTT.

The rearrangement links TRBV5-1 to TRBJ2-6; D call uncertain. Between the trimmed V and J ends, which lost 0 bases and 12 bases, there was a span of 10 bases. The CDR3 length is 13 residues. The germline CDR1 and CDR2 sequences are SGHRS and YFSETQ. CDR3 DNA: TGCGCCAGCAGCTTGGACACAGTCCCCGTCCTGACTTTC. Its translation: CASSLDTVPVLTF.

The V gene is TRBV10-3, the J gene TRBJ2-2; maybe TRBD1 (6 bases). The V end was cut by 10 bases, the J end by 1 base, with 13 bases between. The CDR3 consists of 14 residues. Germline CDR1 reads ENHRY; CDR2 reads SYGVKD. The CDR3 DNA reads as TGTGCCAATTCGGGACACATGAACACCGGGGAGCTGTTTTTT. Translated, it gives CANSGHMNTGELFF.

The rearrangement links TRBV11-2 to TRBJ1-1, with a weak D call TRBD1 (5 bases). Germline-derived CDR1 and CDR2 are SGHAT and FQNNGV. V gave up 7 bases and J gave up 0 bases, with 12 bases separating them. The CDR3 covers 14 residues. This chain's CDR3 is CASTPDIMNTEAFF. The CDR3 DNA sequence: TGTGCCAGCACCCCGGACATTATGAACACTGAAGCTTTCTTT. Combining the CDR3 with reference TRBV11-2 and TRBJ1-1 gives the whole variable domain EAGVAQSPRYKIIEKRQSVAFWCNPISGHATLYWYQQILGQGPKLLIQFQNNGVVDDSQLPKDRFSAERLKGVDSTLKIQPAKLEDSAVYLCASTPDIMNTEAFFGQGTRLTVV.

This clone was detected once. This chain links TRBV10-3 with TRBJ2-3; 7 bases line up with TRBD1. CDR1 ENHRY and CDR2 SYGVKD come from the germline V gene. V lost 7 bases and J lost 1; bases outside the gene matches: 8. The CDR3 sequence is 15 residues long. The CDR3 region has the DNA TGTGCCATCAAAAGCGGCGACAGGGGCACAGATACGCAGTATTTT. Protein: CAIKSGDRGTDTQYF.

The count of this clone is one. The J gene is TRBJ1-5, the V gene TRBV6-2 or TRBV6-3; 7 bases match TRBD1. V shed 5 bases, J shed 4 bases, and the junction held 20 bases outside the gene matches. Germline values: CDR1 MNHEY, CDR2 SVGEGT. The CDR3 extends over 19 amino acids. The CDR3: CASSPPRGQSQAANQPQHF. DNA for the CDR3: TGTGCCAGCAGTCCCCCCCGGGGACAGAGCCAGGCGGCAAATCAGCCCCAGCATTTT.

V gene TRBV5-1 combines with J gene TRBJ2-2, with TRBD1 matching 9 bases. V trimming: 0 bases; J trimming: 2 bases; junction bases outside the gene matches: 5. Germline values: CDR1 SGHRS, CDR2 YFSETQ. This CDR3 region has 17 residues. CDR3 residues: CASSLAVTGGNTGELFF. CDR3 coding DNA: TGCGCCAGCAGCTTGGCCGTGACAGGGGGTAACACCGGGGAGCTGTTTTTT.

The gene calls are TRBV4-3 and TRBJ1-2, with D possibly being TRBD1 (5 bases). There are 14 residues in the CDR3. Germline lookup yields CDR1 LGHNA and CDR2 YSLEER. The V and J ends lost 1 base and 7 bases respectively, with 13 bases between them. CDR3 in DNA: TGCGCCAGCAGCCAAGGAACGGCCGGGGGTGGCTACACCTTC. This gives the protein CASSQGTAGGGYTF.